This T cell receptor (beta chain) derives from a study of T cell changes during pregnancy in multiple sclerosis. Deletions cut 4 bases from V and 5 bases from J, with 12 bases between. Germline CDR1 and CDR2: SGHTA and FQGNSA. The CDR3 spans 14 residues. Clones were sequenced by immunoSEQ multiplex PCR, and TCRdb holds only the in-frame ones, with some missing. This repertoire shows approximately 50,000 clones, roughly nine tenths found once; its top ten account for 0.39%. This sequence was found in a female donor with multiple sclerosis, enrolled in a pregnancy study. Material: CD4+ T cells from peripheral blood mononuclear cells, obtained after pregnancy. The chain links TRBV7-2 to TRBJ2-1, with D unclear. The CDR3 DNA reads TGTGCCAGCAGCTCCACGGTCGGAGACAATGAGCAGTTCTTC. It codes for CASSSTVGDNEQFF.